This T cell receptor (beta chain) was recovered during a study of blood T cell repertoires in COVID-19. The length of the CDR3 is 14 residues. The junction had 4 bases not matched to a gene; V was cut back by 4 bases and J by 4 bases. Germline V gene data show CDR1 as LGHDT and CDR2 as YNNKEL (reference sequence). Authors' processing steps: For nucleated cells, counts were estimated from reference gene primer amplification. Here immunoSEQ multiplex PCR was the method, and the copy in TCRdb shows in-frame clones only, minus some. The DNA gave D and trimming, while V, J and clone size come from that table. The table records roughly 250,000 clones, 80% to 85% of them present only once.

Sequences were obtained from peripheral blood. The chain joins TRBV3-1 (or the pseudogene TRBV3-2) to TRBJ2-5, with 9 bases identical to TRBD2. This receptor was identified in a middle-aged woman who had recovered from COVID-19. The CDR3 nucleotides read TGTGCCAGCAGCCCTAGCGGGGCCGGAGAGACCCAGTACTTC. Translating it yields CASSPSGAGETQYF.